The 23 T cell receptor beta chains listed next were all sequenced from one sample in a study of beta chain features in type 1 diabetes. cDNA synthesis used the whole RNA isolate, giving expressed TCRB sequences. TCRdb's copy holds only in-frame clones and misses some; the assay was immunoSEQ multiplex PCR. This repertoire shows under 400,000 clones, roughly 21% found once; its top ten account for approximately 0.046%. Sequenced: naive CD4+ T cells from blood. Every receptor here comes from a woman between 18 and 30 years old in good health.

The chain couples TRBV5-1 to TRBJ2-5; no firm D call. Germline CDR1 is SGHRS and CDR2 is YFSETQ. The V end lost 0 bases, the J end lost 5 bases, and 8 bases lay between the germline ends. The CDR3 has 13 residues. CDR3 residues: CASSLANSETQYF. The CDR3 coding sequence is TGCGCCAGCAGCTTGGCCAATTCCGAGACCCAGTACTTC.

Details on this clone: The same CDR3 is also encoded by other DNA sequences in this sample. The rearrangement links TRBV9 to TRBJ1-3; D may be TRBD1 (6 bases). Germline V CDR1 and CDR2: SGDLS, YYNGEE. Trimming removed 0 bases from V and 2 bases from J, with 6 bases in between. The CDR3 has 14 residues. The CDR3 nucleotides read TGTGCCAGCAGCGTAGGGACAGCTGGAAACACCATATATTTT. This codes for CASSVGTAGNTIYF.

The gene calls are TRBV18 and TRBJ2-1; 9 bases are shared with TRBD1. Germline-derived CDR1 and CDR2 are KGHSH and LQKENI. The V gene end was trimmed by 4 bases and the J gene end by 9 bases; junction bases not matched to a gene: 7. The CDR3 contains 14 residues. CDR3 residues: CASSLGQGEGEQFF. CDR3 nucleotides: TGTGCCAGCTCACTGGGACAGGGTGAGGGTGAGCAGTTCTTC.

This clone was seen a few times. The chain combines TRBV5-1 with TRBJ2-3; D uncertain. V was cut by 0 bases and J by 1 base, with 9 bases left in between. CDR1 is SGHRS and CDR2 is YFSETQ in the germline V gene. The CDR3 is made up of 15 amino acids. DNA for the CDR3: TGCGCCAGCAGCTTGGTAGTTCTCGGCACAGATACGCAGTATTTT. The encoded protein is CASSLVVLGTDTQYF.

This clone was seen more than once but under ten times. The V gene is TRBV6-4, the J gene TRBJ1-2; unclear D gene. Deletions cut 4 bases from V and 6 bases from J, with 12 bases between. The CDR3 extends over 13 amino acids. The germline gives CDR1 MRHNA, CDR2 SNTAGT. Written as DNA, the CDR3 is TGTGCCAGCAGTGTAAGCCATGGGCATGGCTACACCTTC. Residues: CASSVSHGHGYTF.

The V gene is TRBV27, the J gene TRBJ2-7, with TRBD1 identical over 7 bases. V dropped 3 bases and J dropped 2; count of bases not matched to a gene: 4. CDR1 is MNHEY, CDR2 SMNVEV, per germline (reference sequence). This CDR3 spans 14 amino acids. The CDR3 loop reads CASSFSTGPYEQYF. The CDR3 nucleotides read TGTGCCAGCAGTTTTTCGACAGGGCCCTACGAGCAGTACTTC.

The V and J genes are TRBV9 and TRBJ1-2; 11 nucleotides align to TRBD1. The germline V gene has CDR1 SGDLS and CDR2 YYNGEE. The V segment lost 3 bases and the J segment 6 bases; nucleotides outside the gene matches: 4. The CDR3 is made up of 14 amino acids. The CDR3 sequence is CASSDGQGANGYTF. In DNA, the CDR3 is TGTGCCAGCAGCGATGGACAGGGGGCAAATGGCTACACCTTC.

The V gene is TRBV6-6, the J gene TRBJ2-7, with TRBD2 as a possible D gene (6 bases). This CDR3 has 16 residues. The germline CDR1 and CDR2 sequences are MNHNY and SVGAGI (reference sequence). Trimming shortened V by 0 bases and J by 2 bases, and 14 bases separated the two germline ends. The CDR3 region has the DNA TGTGCCAGCAGTTACTCCGGGCGGAGGGCCACCTACGAGCAGTACTTC. Amino acid sequence: CASSYSGRRATYEQYF.

V and J are TRBV14 and TRBJ1-2, with 7 bases matching TRBD1. The CDR3 covers 14 residues. In germline, CDR1 is SGHDN, CDR2 FVKESK. The junction had 9 bases not matched to a gene; V was cut back by 4 bases and J by 7 bases. The CDR3 loop reads CASSPTGEYGGYTF. CDR3 sequence (DNA): TGTGCCAGCAGCCCAACAGGGGAGTATGGTGGCTACACCTTC.

This clone was counted between two and nine times. J is TRBJ1-6 and V is TRBV2; tentatively, D is TRBD1 (5 bases). This CDR3 has 16 amino acids. Trimming pared 7 bases from V and 3 bases from J, leaving 16 bases between. CDR1 and CDR2 (germline): SNHLY, FYNNEI. The CDR3 sequence is CASTLVRQIYNSPLHF. The CDR3 DNA is TGTGCCAGCACTCTCGTCCGACAGATCTATAATTCACCCCTCCACTTT. Variable domain in full (rest from reference TRBV2 and TRBJ1-6): EPEVTQTPSHQVTQMGQEVILRCVPISNHLYFYWYRQILGQKVEFLVSFYNNEISEKSEIFDDQFSVERPDGSNFTLKIRSTKLEDSAMYFCASTLVRQIYNSPLHFGNGTRLTVT.

This clone was seen a few times. The chain recombines TRBV6-1 with TRBJ1-5; no definite D call. Deletions cut 10 bases from V and 0 bases from J, with 4 bases between. This CDR3 contains 11 residues. CDR1 is MNHNS and CDR2 is SASEGT in the germline V gene. CDR3 region: CATNSNQPQHF. The CDR3 bases are TGTGCCACAAATAGCAATCAGCCCCAGCATTTT.

The V and J genes are TRBV15 and TRBJ1-1; tentative D call: TRBD1 (6 bases). V lost 3 bases and J 7 bases, leaving 15 bases between the germline ends. The CDR3 consists of 14 residues. CDR1 and CDR2 (germline): LNHNV, YYDKDF (reference sequence). The CDR3 DNA is TGTGCCACCAGCAGTCATCTCACAGGGAGTGAAGCTTTCTTT. Protein sequence: CATSSHLTGSEAFF. Supplemented by reference TRBV15 and TRBJ1-1, the full variable domain reads DAMVIQNPRYQVTQFGKPVTLSCSQTLNHNVMYWYQQKSSQAPKLLFHYYDKDFNNEADTPDNFQSRRPNTSFCFLDIRSPGLGDTAMYLCATSSHLTGSEAFFGQGTRLTVV.

This clone showed up just a few times. The V and J genes are TRBV2 and TRBJ1-2, with TRBD1 matching over 8 bases. Trimming cost V 4 bases and J 6 bases; bases outside gene matches: 4. This CDR3 comprises 13 residues. Germline CDR1 and CDR2: SNHLY and FYNNEI. The CDR3 is CASSGTGGDGYTF. The DNA for the CDR3 is TGTGCCAGCAGTGGTACAGGGGGAGATGGCTACACCTTC. The variable domain in full, with the rest retrieved from reference TRBV2 and TRBJ1-2, is EPEVTQTPSHQVTQMGQEVILRCVPISNHLYFYWYRQILGQKVEFLVSFYNNEISEKSEIFDDQFSVERPDGSNFTLKIRSTKLEDSAMYFCASSGTGGDGYTFGSGTRLTVV.

This clone was seen a few times. The chain couples TRBV29-1 to TRBJ2-5; D possibly corresponds to TRBD2 (7 bases). Germline CDR1 and CDR2: SQVTM and ANQGSEA. CDR3 length: 12 amino acids. V lost 7 bases, J lost 1 base, and 10 bases lay in between. The CDR3 DNA is TGCAGCGAGGGGGGGTCCCAAGAGACCCAGTACTTC. Translation: CSEGGSQETQYF. Based on the CDR3 plus reference TRBV29-1 and TRBJ2-5, the full variable domain is SAVISQKPSRDICQRGTSLTIQCQVDSQVTMMFWYRQQPGQSLTLIATANQGSEATYESGFVIDKFPISRPNLTFSTLTVSNMSPEDSSIYLCSEGGSQETQYFGPGTRLLVL.

This clone was recorded a few times. The V and J genes are TRBV15 and TRBJ2-1; TRBD1 agrees at 8 bases. Germline V gene lookup returns CDR1 LNHNV and CDR2 YYDKDF (reference sequence). This CDR3 is built from 16 residues. V lost 0 bases and J lost 7; bases outside the gene matches: 8. The CDR3 is CATSRDEQGAGNEQFF. CDR3 coding DNA: TGTGCCACCAGCAGAGATGAGCAGGGGGCTGGGAATGAGCAGTTCTTC.

The chain employs TRBV29-1 and TRBJ1-2; possibly TRBD1 for D (6 bases). The CDR3 covers 12 residues. CDR1 is SQVTM and CDR2 is ANQGSEA in the germline V gene. Trimming cost V 6 bases and J 3 bases, with 11 bases left between them. CDR3 residues: CSVRTDHYGYTF. The CDR3 DNA sequence: TGCAGCGTCCGGACAGACCACTATGGCTACACCTTC.

Note on this clone: The identical CDR3 is also encoded by other nucleotide sequences in the sample. V usage is TRBV5-1 and J usage is TRBJ1-1; no clear D. CDR3 length: 14 residues. V lost 0 bases to trimming and J lost 0 bases, with 6 bases between them. Per the germline V gene, CDR1 is SGHRS and CDR2 is YFSETQ. The CDR3 bases are TGCGCCAGCAGCTTGGGGCGGCTGAACACTGAAGCTTTCTTT. Its translation: CASSLGRLNTEAFF. The full variable domain, completed using reference TRBV5-1 and TRBJ1-1, is KAGVTQTPRYLIKTRGQQVTLSCSPISGHRSVSWYQQTPGQGLQFLFEYFSETQRNKGNFPGRFSGRQFSNSRSEMNVSTLELGDSALYLCASSLGRLNTEAFFGQGTRLTVV.

This clone was observed at least ten times. The V and J genes are TRBV12-5 and TRBJ2-2; tentatively, D is TRBD2 (5 bases). The V gene lost 5 bases and the J gene lost 3 bases, with 7 bases spanning the gap. The CDR3 is 13 amino acids. CDR1 and CDR2 from the germline V gene are LGHNT and FRNRAP. DNA for the CDR3: TGTGCTAGTGGTCGGGAATACACCGGGGAGCTGTTTTTT. Translated, it gives CASGREYTGELFF.

The chain's CDR3 is CASSRRSSGTGGSYEQYF. Here the CDR3 DNA reads TGCGCCAGCAGCCGTAGGAGCTCCGGGACAGGGGGATCCTACGAGCAGTACTTC. The chain couples TRBV4-1 to TRBJ2-7; 11 bases map to TRBD1. The germline V gene encodes CDR1 MGHRA and CDR2 YSYEKL. V lost 4 bases and J lost 1; bases outside the gene matches: 12. There are 18 residues in the CDR3.

The chain has TRBV23-1 and TRBJ2-1, with 10 positions matching TRBD1. TRBV23-1 is recorded as an ORF, its role being uncertain. With V trimmed by 11 bases and J by 7 bases, 11 bases remained unmatched. This CDR3 has 14 amino acids. The CDR3 sequence: CAGPTGGEGNEQFF. CDR3 DNA: TGCGCCGGTCCGACAGGGGGCGAAGGAAATGAGCAGTTCTTC.

The chain links TRBV5-1 to TRBJ2-7; D gene unclear. Germline V CDR1 and CDR2: SGHRS, YFSETQ. V shed 3 bases and J shed 0 bases, with 13 bases lying between them. The CDR3 sequence is 15 residues long. The CDR3 DNA is TGCGCCAGCAGCTCTTCTCCGTCGTCCTCCTACGAGCAGTACTTC. Translating it yields CASSSSPSSSYEQYF. Variable domain in full (rest from reference TRBV5-1 and TRBJ2-7): KAGVTQTPRYLIKTRGQQVTLSCSPISGHRSVSWYQQTPGQGLQFLFEYFSETQRNKGNFPGRFSGRQFSNSRSEMNVSTLELGDSALYLCASSSSPSSSYEQYFGPGTRLTVT.

The V call is TRBV13, the J call TRBJ1-2; D remains ambiguous. The CDR3 covers 15 residues. The germline V and J ends were trimmed by 3 bases and 5 bases, with 16 bases remaining between them. Germline lookup yields CDR1 PRHDT and CDR2 FYEKMQ (reference sequence). CDR3 sequence (DNA): TGTGCCAGCAGCTTTAGTTGGTCGAGGGATTATGGCTACACCTTC. Residues: CASSFSWSRDYGYTF.

This clone was seen more than once but under ten times. The chain combines TRBV5-6 with TRBJ2-2, with TRBD2 identical over 7 bases. Trimming at V came to 5 bases and at J to 5 bases, leaving 9 bases not matched to a gene. This CDR3 region has 15 residues. Looked up from germline, CDR1 is SGHDT and CDR2 is YYEEEE. The CDR3 bases are TGTGCCAGCAGTCCAGAACGGCGGGGGACCGGGGAGCTGTTTTTT. It encodes CASSPERRGTGELFF.